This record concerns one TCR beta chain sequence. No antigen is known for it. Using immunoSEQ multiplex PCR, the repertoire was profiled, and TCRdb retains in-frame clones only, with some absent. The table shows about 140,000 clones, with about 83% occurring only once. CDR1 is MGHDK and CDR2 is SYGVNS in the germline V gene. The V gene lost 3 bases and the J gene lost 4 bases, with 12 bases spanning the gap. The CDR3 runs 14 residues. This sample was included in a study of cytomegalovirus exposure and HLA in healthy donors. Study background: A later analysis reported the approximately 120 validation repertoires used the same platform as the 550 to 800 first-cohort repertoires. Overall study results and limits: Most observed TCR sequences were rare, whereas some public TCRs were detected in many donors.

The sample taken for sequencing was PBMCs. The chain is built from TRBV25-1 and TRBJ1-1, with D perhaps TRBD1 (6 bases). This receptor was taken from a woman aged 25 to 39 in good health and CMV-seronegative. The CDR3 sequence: CASSDRGGLTEAFF. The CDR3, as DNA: TGTGCCAGCAGTGACAGGGGAGGGCTCACTGAAGCTTTCTTT.